The source of this T cell receptor (beta chain) is a study of T cell changes during pregnancy in multiple sclerosis. From germline, CDR1 is SGDLS and CDR2 YYNGEE. There are 16 residues in the CDR3. The J segment lost 0 bases and the V segment lost 6 bases, leaving 8 bases of the junction unmatched. Generated by immunoSEQ multiplex PCR, the TCRdb table keeps only in-frame clones and is missing some. The profile shows under 55,000 clones, roughly nine tenths of them singletons. V gene TRBV9 combines with J gene TRBJ2-1; 8 bases map to TRBD2. The material sequenced was CD8+ T cells from peripheral blood mononuclear cells, taken after pregnancy. The TCR originated in a female donor with multiple sclerosis, enrolled in a pregnancy study. CDR3 residues: CASTPAGAPSYNEQFF. The CDR3 DNA is TGTGCCAGCACCCCAGCGGGGGCCCCCTCCTACAATGAGCAGTTCTTC.